Listed here are 32 T cell receptor beta chains from one sample, sequenced in a study of T cells in Graves' hyperthyroidism and ophthalmopathy. Researchers amplified the TCR beta CDR3 regions from RNA transcripts. The TCR CDR3 was amplified in a first-round RT-PCR using the HTBI primer set. TCRdb analysed the multiplex PCR reads with MiXCR anew, one entry per CDR3 protein. The sample has 600,000 to 750,000 distinct CDR3 sequences; approximately 15% are singletons. The specimen sequenced was blood. Source of these receptors: a man between 50 and 59 years old with Graves' hyperthyroidism.

This clonotype has a handful of counts. The gene calls are TRBV6-5 and TRBJ2-1, with D possibly being TRBD1 (6 bases). This CDR3 has 14 residues. Trimming took 2 bases from V and 6 from J, leaving 11 bases between them. Germline CDR1 reads MNHEY; CDR2 reads SVGAGI. The CDR3 loop is CASSYPGQGNEQFF. CDR3 sequence (DNA): TGTGCCAGCAGTTACCCGGGACAAGGCAATGAGCAGTTCTTC.

This clonotype was detected ten times or more. The V and J genes are TRBV18 and TRBJ2-5; D is unclear. Trimming pared 2 bases from V and 5 bases from J, leaving 9 bases between. The CDR3 spans 13 residues. Germline loops: CDR1 KGHSH, CDR2 LQKENI. CDR3 protein: CASSPGIVETQYF. The CDR3 nucleotides read TGTGCCAGCTCACCAGGGATCGTTGAGACCCAGTACTTC.

In this sample, this clonotype turned up many times. The chain couples TRBV3-1 to TRBJ2-5; tentatively, D is TRBD1 (5 bases). This CDR3 region has 15 residues. Trimming left V 4 bases short and J 2 bases short, with 14 bases between. Germline V lookup: CDR1 LGHDT, CDR2 YNNKEL (reference sequence). The CDR3 sequence is CASSRPDKIQETQYF. For the CDR3, the DNA is TGTGCCAGCAGCCGTCCGGACAAGATTCAAGAGACCCAGTACTTC.

V and J are TRBV7-6 and TRBJ1-1; D remains ambiguous. Trimming removed 1 base at V and 0 bases at J, with 9 bases between. The CDR3 loop spans 15 amino acids. From germline, CDR1 is SGHVS and CDR2 FNYEAQ. The CDR3 sequence: CASSLEHLMNTEAFF. In nucleotides, the CDR3 is TGTGCCAGCAGCTTAGAACATCTCATGAACACTGAAGCTTTCTTT.

The table lists this clonotype with a few counts. The V and J genes are TRBV28 and TRBJ2-1; 11 bases map to TRBD2. CDR3 length: 16 amino acids. CDR1 is MDHEN, CDR2 SYDVKM, per germline. The J segment lost 2 bases and the V segment lost 6 bases, leaving 6 bases of the junction unmatched. CDR3 residues: CASSGPTSGTYNEQFF. The DNA of the CDR3 is TGTGCCAGCAGCGGCCCGACTAGCGGGACCTACAATGAGCAGTTCTTC.

The chain's CDR3 is CASRSRDRGLYDYGYTF. The CDR3 bases are TGTGCCAGCCGCTCCCGGGACAGGGGGCTCTATGACTATGGCTACACCTTC. The rearrangement joins TRBV12-3 or TRBV12-4 to TRBJ1-2; the match to TRBD1 covers 12 bases. After removal of 8 bases from V and 3 bases from J, the junction contained 13 bases not matched to a gene. The CDR3 runs 17 residues.

The CDR3 DNA follows: TGTGCCAGTACTCCGGGGAGGGCGAACACTGAAGCTTTCTTT. Amino acids: CASTPGRANTEAFF. The J gene is TRBJ1-1, the V gene TRBV19; D is unresolved. The V end was cut by 7 bases, the J end by 1 base, with 13 bases between. The germline V gene has CDR1 LNHDA and CDR2 SQIVND (reference sequence). The CDR3 runs to 14 residues. Variable domain in full (rest from reference TRBV19 and TRBJ1-1): DGGITQSPKYLFRKEGQNVTLSCEQNLNHDAMYWYRQDPGQGLRLIYYSQIVNDFQKGDIAEGYSVSREKKESFPLTVTSAQKNPTAFYLCASTPGRANTEAFFGQGTRLTVV.

This clonotype was counted ten times or more. This chain connects TRBV2 to TRBJ1-3, with D perhaps matching TRBD1 (5 bases). The CDR3 extends over 14 amino acids. Deletions cut 6 bases from V and 0 bases from J, with 9 bases between. CDR1 is SNHLY and CDR2 is FYNNEI in the germline V gene. The CDR3 coding sequence is TGTGCCAGCAGACAGGAGAGCTCTGGAAACACCATATATTTT. Protein: CASRQESSGNTIYF.

V gene TRBV12-3 or TRBV12-4 combines with J gene TRBJ1-1; no definite D call. Trimming stripped 5 bases from V and 6 bases from J, with 10 bases between. The CDR3 is 12 residues long. The CDR3 loop is CASSPQSAEAFF. CDR3 DNA: TGTGCCAGCAGTCCACAGAGCGCTGAAGCTTTCTTT.

DNA for the CDR3: TGTGCCAGCAGTGAAGACCCGTACACCGGGGAGCTGTTTTTT. Translated: CASSEDPYTGELFF. The chain recombines TRBV25-1 with TRBJ2-2; D remains ambiguous. This CDR3 comprises 14 residues. CDR1 and CDR2 from the germline V gene are MGHDK and SYGVNS. V was shortened by 2 bases and J by 3 bases, with 7 bases between the two germline ends.

The sample holds a few counts of this clonotype. This chain connects TRBV14 to TRBJ2-1, with 8 bases aligning to TRBD2. CDR1 and CDR2 (germline): SGHDN, FVKESK. V lost 4 bases, J lost 13 bases, and 12 bases stayed unmatched. The CDR3 loop spans 14 amino acids. CDR3 sequence (DNA): TGTGCCAGCAGCCGACCTGAAAGACTAGCGAGTCAGTTCTTC. It yields the protein CASSRPERLASQFF.

This clonotype was seen more than once but under ten times. V gene TRBV19 combines with J gene TRBJ2-7, with 9 bases that match TRBD1. The CDR3 spans 14 residues. V lost 6 bases, J lost 2 bases, and 5 bases stayed unmatched. CDR1 LNHDA and CDR2 SQIVND come from the germline V gene (reference sequence). The CDR3 loop reads CASRLDRGAYEQYF. In DNA form, the CDR3 reads TGTGCCAGTAGACTCGACAGGGGGGCCTACGAGCAGTACTTC.

In regard to this clonotype: This clone may be a read error of a much larger clone one base away. The rearrangement links TRBV6-2 or TRBV6-3 to TRBJ2-7; TRBD2 matches at 9 bases. The CDR3 runs to 16 residues. V lost 1 base, J lost 3 bases, and 7 bases stayed unmatched. Looked up from germline, CDR1 is MNHEY and CDR2 is SVGEGT. CDR3 sequence reads: CASSYFDWTSDYEQYF. Here the CDR3 DNA reads TGTGCCAGCAGTTACTTTGATTGGACTAGCGACTACGAGCAGTACTTC.

The chain couples TRBV10-3 to TRBJ2-1; TRBD2 matches at 7 bases. The length of the CDR3 is 15 residues. Trimming removed 10 bases from V and 5 bases from J; junction bases left unmatched: 14. Germline CDR1 reads ENHRY; CDR2 reads SYGVKD. Written as DNA, the CDR3 is TGTGCCACCAGAAAACGGGACTACCAACACAATGAGCAGTTCTTC. Translating it yields CATRKRDYQHNEQFF.

The rearrangement uses TRBV7-2 and TRBJ2-3; 10 bases agree with TRBD2. CDR1 and CDR2 from the germline V gene are SGHTA and FQGNSA. The CDR3 is 17 amino acids. The trim removed 4 bases at V and 0 bases at J, leaving 7 bases unmatched. For the CDR3, the DNA is TGTGCCAGCAGCTCATTTAGCGGGAGGATGAGCACAGATACGCAGTATTTT. Translating it yields CASSSFSGRMSTDTQYF.

This clonotype was recorded many times. This CDR3 reads CASSRTGDQPQHF. The CDR3 nucleotides are TGTGCCAGCAGCAGGACAGGGGATCAGCCCCAGCATTTT. The V gene is TRBV7-9, the J gene TRBJ1-5; 9 bases are a match to TRBD1. The V segment lost 5 bases and the J segment 5 bases; nucleotides outside the gene matches: 1. Germline assignment: CDR1 SEHNR and CDR2 FQNEAQ (reference sequence). The CDR3 covers 13 residues. The full variable domain, with the rest looked up from reference TRBV7-9 and TRBJ1-5, is DTGVSQNPRHKITKRGQNVTFRCDPISEHNRLYWYRQTLGQGPEFLTYFQNEAQLEKSRLLSDRFSAERPKGSFSTLEIQRTEQGDSAMYLCASSRTGDQPQHFGDGTRLSIL.

This clonotype turned up a few times. The rearrangement joins TRBV20-1 to TRBJ2-3; 12 bases map to TRBD2. Germline lookup yields CDR1 DFQATT and CDR2 SNEGSKA (reference sequence). This CDR3 is built from 14 residues. The J segment lost 3 bases and the V segment lost 6 bases, leaving 4 bases of the junction unmatched. The CDR3 nucleotides are TGCAGTGCCATTACTAGCGGGAGGACAGATACGCAGTATTTT. Its protein product is CSAITSGRTDTQYF.

This clonotype was detected only a few times. V is TRBV29-1 and J is TRBJ1-4; D might be TRBD1 (5 bases). This CDR3 is 14 amino acids long. The V gene lost 6 bases and the J gene lost 2 bases, with 13 bases spanning the gap. Germline-derived CDR1 and CDR2 are SQVTM and ANQGSEA. Written as DNA, the CDR3 is TGCAGCGTAAAGTCAGGGACTACTAATGAAAAACTGTTTTTT. It is translated as CSVKSGTTNEKLFF. The full variable domain, its missing parts supplied by reference TRBV29-1 and TRBJ1-4, is SAVISQKPSRDICQRGTSLTIQCQVDSQVTMMFWYRQQPGQSLTLIATANQGSEATYESGFVIDKFPISRPNLTFSTLTVSNMSPEDSSIYLCSVKSGTTNEKLFFGSGTQLSVL.

This chain connects TRBV6-2 or TRBV6-3 to TRBJ1-2; tentative D call: TRBD1 (6 bases). The CDR3 is 11 amino acids. Trimming stripped 6 bases from V and 7 bases from J, with 9 bases between. The germline CDR1 and CDR2 sequences are MNHEY and SVGEGT. The CDR3 nucleotides are TGTGCCAGCAGGGACAGTCTTGGCTACACCTTC. This encodes CASRDSLGYTF.

CDR3 DNA: TGTGCCAGCAGCTTAACCGGGACCGGTTATCAGCCCCAGCATTTT. It translates to CASSLTGTGYQPQHF. The chain couples TRBV28 to TRBJ1-5; tentatively, D is TRBD1 (5 bases). CDR1 and CDR2 from the germline V gene are MDHEN and SYDVKM. V lost 6 bases and J 5 bases, leaving 17 bases between the germline ends. The CDR3 totals 15 residues. The full variable domain, its missing parts supplied by reference TRBV28 and TRBJ1-5, is DVKVTQSSRYLVKRTGEKVFLECVQDMDHENMFWYRQDPGLGLRLIYFSYDVKMKEKGDIPEGYSVSREKKERFSLILESASTNQTSMYLCASSLTGTGYQPQHFGDGTRLSIL.

This clonotype was seen only a few times. The V call is TRBV20-1, the J call TRBJ2-5; maybe TRBD2 (7 bases). The V gene's germline CDR1 is DFQATT and CDR2 SNEGSKA (reference sequence). The CDR3 extends over 14 amino acids. V was cut by 0 bases and J by 4 bases, with 12 bases left in between. CDR3 DNA sequence: TGCAGTGCTAGAGATCGGGGGGCAGGAGAGACCCAGTACTTC. Its protein is CSARDRGAGETQYF.

This clonotype was detected many times. The gene calls are TRBV6-1 and TRBJ2-3, with D maybe TRBD1 (5 bases). V lost 7 bases and J lost 0, with 14 bases in between. This CDR3 has 15 amino acids. Germline V lookup: CDR1 MNHNS, CDR2 SASEGT. The CDR3 region is CASTLQAWSTDTQYF. The DNA of the CDR3 is TGTGCCAGCACCTTACAGGCTTGGAGCACAGATACGCAGTATTTT.

In its sample, this clonotype was seen many times. V is TRBV24-1 and J is TRBJ2-3; D is ambiguous. Germline V gene data show CDR1 as KGHDR and CDR2 as SFDVKD. This CDR3 contains 17 residues. Between the trimmed V and J ends, which lost 4 bases and 0 bases, there was a span of 16 bases. CDR3 DNA: TGTGCCACCAGTGACCCCTCGGCAGAGATAAGCACAGATACGCAGTATTTT. This encodes CATSDPSAEISTDTQYF.

This clonotype was counted at least ten times. The rearrangement uses TRBV28 and TRBJ2-3, with D perhaps matching TRBD2 (5 bases). Germline V gene sequence: CDR1 MDHEN, CDR2 SYDVKM. This CDR3 comprises 17 residues. Between the trimmed V and J ends, which lost 2 bases and 2 bases, there was a span of 17 bases. In nucleotides, the CDR3 is TGTGCCAGCAGTTTAGTCTGGACTCCCGGGCCCACAGATACGCAGTATTTT. Translation: CASSLVWTPGPTDTQYF.

This clonotype was counted ten times or more. The chain is built from TRBV19 and TRBJ1-1, with TRBD1 matching over 9 bases. CDR3 length: 15 amino acids. Trimming took 5 bases from V and 4 from J; bases not matched to a gene: 8. Germline CDR1 is LNHDA and CDR2 is SQIVND (reference sequence). The CDR3 here is CASSRTGAFGTEAFF. The DNA for the CDR3 is TGTGCCAGTAGTCGGACAGGGGCATTCGGCACTGAAGCTTTCTTT.

This clonotype was found many times. CDR3 region: CASSTNRDGGYNEQFF. The CDR3 DNA is TGTGCCAGTAGTACAAACCGGGACGGGGGGTACAATGAGCAGTTCTTC. The rearrangement uses TRBV19 and TRBJ2-1, with 7 bases aligning to TRBD2. In germline, CDR1 is LNHDA, CDR2 SQIVND (reference sequence). The CDR3 loop spans 16 amino acids. Germline trimming cut 4 bases from V and 4 bases from J; bases unmatched to any gene: 10.

A few counts support this clonotype. This rearrangement joins TRBV6-1 to TRBJ2-1; 11 nucleotides agree with TRBD2. This CDR3 has 15 amino acids. Germline CDR1 is MNHNS and CDR2 is SASEGT. V trimming: 6 bases; J trimming: 6 bases; junction bases outside the gene matches: 7. CDR3 nucleotide sequence: TGTGCCAGCAGCGTACTAGCGGGAGCCCCCAATGAGCAGTTCTTC. Protein sequence: CASSVLAGAPNEQFF.

Comment on this clonotype: A much larger clone differs from this one at a single base, so this may be a read error. The CDR3 nucleotides are TGTGTCAGCAGTCCACCAGGGGCCCCAGATACGCAGTATTTT. Translation gives CVSSPPGAPDTQYF. V usage is TRBV12-3 or TRBV12-4 and J usage is TRBJ2-3, with D perhaps matching TRBD1 (6 bases). The CDR3 covers 14 residues.

The chain carries TRBV20-1 and TRBJ2-3; 7 nucleotides agree with TRBD2. This CDR3 is built from 14 residues. From germline, CDR1 is DFQATT and CDR2 SNEGSKA (reference sequence). Germline trimming cut 7 bases from V and 1 base from J; bases unmatched to any gene: 8. In DNA form, the CDR3 reads TGCAGTGAAAAGGGCCTAGCGGGCACAGATACGCAGTATTTT. Translation gives CSEKGLAGTDTQYF.

The chain employs TRBV6-1 and TRBJ1-1, with D possibly matching TRBD1 (5 bases). V lost 6 bases to trimming and J lost 2 bases, with 13 bases between them. The length of the CDR3 is 14 residues. Looked up from germline, CDR1 is MNHNS and CDR2 is SASEGT. The chain's CDR3 is CASSNRTSNTEAFF. The CDR3 bases are TGTGCCAGCAGCAATCGGACATCCAACACTGAAGCTTTCTTT.

In this sample, this clonotype turned up a few times. The genes are TRBV15 and TRBJ1-4, with D unclear. Germline assignment: CDR1 LNHNV and CDR2 YYDKDF (reference sequence). This CDR3 has 15 residues. V gave up 0 bases and J gave up 0 bases, with 5 bases separating them. The CDR3 sequence: CATSRDPTTNEKLFF. DNA for the CDR3: TGTGCCACCAGCAGAGATCCCACAACTAATGAAAAACTGTTTTTT. Together with reference TRBV15 and TRBJ1-4, the CDR3 gives the full variable domain: DAMVIQNPRYQVTQFGKPVTLSCSQTLNHNVMYWYQQKSSQAPKLLFHYYDKDFNNEADTPDNFQSRRPNTSFCFLDIRSPGLGDTAMYLCATSRDPTTNEKLFFGSGTQLSVL.

This clonotype was observed many times. The chain couples TRBV3-1 to TRBJ2-5; D possibly uses TRBD1 or TRBD2 (5 bases each). This CDR3 spans 16 amino acids. V was pared by 2 bases and J by 1 base, with 14 bases between. Germline V gene lookup returns CDR1 LGHDT and CDR2 YNNKEL (reference sequence). For the CDR3, the DNA is TGTGCCAGCAGCCAACCTATCCGGGACGGCCAAGAGACCCAGTACTTC. Amino acid sequence: CASSQPIRDGQETQYF.